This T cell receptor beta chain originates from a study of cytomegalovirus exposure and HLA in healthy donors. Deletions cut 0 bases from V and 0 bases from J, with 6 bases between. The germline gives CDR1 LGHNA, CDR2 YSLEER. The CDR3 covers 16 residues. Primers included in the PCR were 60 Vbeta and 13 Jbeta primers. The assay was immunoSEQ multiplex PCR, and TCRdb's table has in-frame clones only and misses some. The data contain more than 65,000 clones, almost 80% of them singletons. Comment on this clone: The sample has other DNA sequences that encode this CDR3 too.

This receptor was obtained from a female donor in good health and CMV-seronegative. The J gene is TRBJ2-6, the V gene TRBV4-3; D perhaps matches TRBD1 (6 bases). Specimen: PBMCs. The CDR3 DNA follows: TGCGCCAGCAGCCAAGAGACAGGCTCTGGGGCCAACGTCCTGACTTTC. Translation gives CASSQETGSGANVLTF.